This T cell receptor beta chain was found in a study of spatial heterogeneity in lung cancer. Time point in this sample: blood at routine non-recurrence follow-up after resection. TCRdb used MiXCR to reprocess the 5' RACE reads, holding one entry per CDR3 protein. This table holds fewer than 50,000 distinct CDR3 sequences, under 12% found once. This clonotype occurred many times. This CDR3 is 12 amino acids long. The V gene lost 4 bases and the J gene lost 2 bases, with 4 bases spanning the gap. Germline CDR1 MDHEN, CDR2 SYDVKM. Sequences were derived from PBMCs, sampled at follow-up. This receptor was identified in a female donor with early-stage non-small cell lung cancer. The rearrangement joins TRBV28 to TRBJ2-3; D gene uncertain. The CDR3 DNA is TGTGCCAGCAGTTCGACCACAGATACGCAGTATTTT. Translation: CASSSTTDTQYF.